The TCR beta chain described here comes from a study of T cells in Graves' hyperthyroidism and ophthalmopathy. On the study more broadly: Peripheral blood was obtained at initial diagnosis, preceding any treatment. General study points: Most clonotypes expanded in thyroid above 0.001 were likewise present in blood.

CDR1 and CDR2 (germline): MGHRA, YSYEKL. V lost 4 bases and J 2 bases, leaving 10 bases between the germline ends. CDR3 length: 14 residues. RNA transcripts were the template for amplifying TCR beta CDR3 regions. Researchers ran a first-round RT-PCR on the TCR CDR3 using the HTBI primer set. MiXCR, applied by TCRdb to the multiplex PCR reads, yields one record per CDR3 protein. The sample has around 110,000 distinct CDR3 sequences, 16% seen once. Hyperthyroidism, newly diagnosed and lasting under 2 months, affected patients aged 18 to 65. In its sample, this clonotype was seen many times. Antigen unknown.

V usage is TRBV4-1 and J usage is TRBJ2-3; maybe TRBD2 (6 bases). Sequencing input: blood. The clonotype was recovered from a woman between 50 and 59 years old with Graves' hyperthyroidism. The CDR3 loop is CASSPGRNTDTQYF. CDR3 DNA: TGCGCCAGCAGCCCGGGGAGGAACACAGATACGCAGTATTTT.